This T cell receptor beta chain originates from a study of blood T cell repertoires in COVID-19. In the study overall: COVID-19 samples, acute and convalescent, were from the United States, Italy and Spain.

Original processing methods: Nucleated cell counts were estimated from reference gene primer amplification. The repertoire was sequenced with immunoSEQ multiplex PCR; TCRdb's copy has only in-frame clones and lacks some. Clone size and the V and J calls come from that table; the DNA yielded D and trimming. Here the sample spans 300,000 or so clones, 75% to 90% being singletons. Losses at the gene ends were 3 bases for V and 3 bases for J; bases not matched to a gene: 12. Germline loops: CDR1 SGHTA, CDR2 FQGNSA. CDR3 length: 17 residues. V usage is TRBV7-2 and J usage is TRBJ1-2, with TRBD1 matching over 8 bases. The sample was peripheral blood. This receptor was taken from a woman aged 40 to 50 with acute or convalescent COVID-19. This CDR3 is CASSFRAGGSPDYGYTF. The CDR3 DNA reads TGTGCCAGCAGCTTCCGGGCAGGGGGCTCCCCGGACTATGGCTACACCTTC.